What follows is one T cell receptor beta chain and its context. The antigen remains unidentified. These data are taken from a study of beta chain features in type 1 diabetes. Study summary: Regarding age, gender and cell yields, patients proved similar to healthy donors.

Without exception, sorted populations had purity beyond 98%. Notes on the study in general: Equally in patients and controls, PCR might preferentially amplify shorter templates. A moderate, significant TCRB CDR3 shortening appeared in type 1 diabetes across four CD4+ subsets.

This CDR3 spans 16 amino acids. Trimming cost V 2 bases and J 2 bases; bases outside gene matches: 6. CDR1 is SGHTA and CDR2 is FQGNSA in the germline V gene. Sequenced material consisted of expressed TCRB transcripts (all of the isolated RNA was reverse transcribed). Assay: immunoSEQ multiplex PCR; the TCRdb copy retains only in-frame clones and omits some. The table has fewer than 110,000 clones, 28% seen once. Sequencing input: central memory CD4+ T cells from blood. This rearrangement joins TRBV7-2 to TRBJ2-3; 8 bases are a match to TRBD2. This receptor was identified in a woman aged 18-35 years with type 1 diabetes. The CDR3 is CASSLLSGIATDTQYF. The CDR3 region has the DNA TGTGCCAGCAGCTTACTTAGCGGGATTGCCACAGATACGCAGTATTTT.